This T cell receptor beta chain originates from a study of cytomegalovirus exposure and HLA in healthy donors. Study results and caveats: In a later analysis, V- and J-gene trimming of beta chains associated with a DCLRE1C missense variant, replicated independently. For most subjects, TCR beta sequences were reported to predict HLA-A and HLA-B alleles with accuracy. In an earlier analysis, most TCR beta V segments were productive about 87% or about 30% of the time. Most TCR sequences were rare, but some public TCRs occurred in many donors.

Comments on this clone: Its antigen is unidentified.

Germline lookup yields CDR1 LGHNA and CDR2 YSLEER. V lost 4 bases to trimming and J lost 4 bases, with 9 bases between them. The CDR3 is made up of 13 amino acids. The PCR employed 60 Vbeta primers together with 13 Jbeta primers. TCRdb's copy holds only in-frame clones and misses some; the assay was immunoSEQ multiplex PCR. The sample has roughly 120,000 clones; less than 85% are singletons. This chain connects TRBV4-3 to TRBJ2-3, with D perhaps matching TRBD1 (5 bases). The clonotype comes from a man aged 50 or older in good health and CMV-seropositive. The sequencing sample was made of PBMCs. The CDR3 bases are TGCGCCAGCAGCCCAAGACAGTCAGATACGCAGTATTTT. It is translated as CASSPRQSDTQYF.